Sequencing of this TCR beta chain was carried out in a study of molecular identifiers for immune sequencing clone quantification. Turning to the study itself: RNA from 20,000 or 100,000 naive CD8 cells was split five ways in replicates, with four sequenced.

A word on this clonotype: A read error may be the cause here, since a much bigger clone is one base away.

The CDR3 runs to 15 residues. Germline loops: CDR1 SEHNR, CDR2 FQNEAQ (reference sequence). V was trimmed by 3 bases and J by 1 base, leaving 12 bases between them. A single record per CDR3 protein comes from TCRdb applying MiXCR to the PCR reads. The table includes roughly 300,000 distinct CDR3 sequences, under 25% detected once. It was from approximately 22,000 to 940,000 sorted cells, with 10%, 30% or 50% RNA, that naive CD8 libraries came. V usage is TRBV7-9 and J usage is TRBJ2-5; D is unclear. The sequence was obtained from a human donor in good health. Some libraries in this study had Jurkat cell RNA spiked in. The sequenced material came from naive CD8+ T cells from blood, with Jurkat cell RNA spiked in. The subset here: FACS-sorted CD8+CD4-CCR7+CD45RA+ naive T cells. The DNA of the CDR3 is TGTGCCAGCAGCTTCGGGCCCTCCGTCCAAGAGACCCAGTACTTC. Amino acid sequence: CASSFGPSVQETQYF.